The 14 T cell receptor beta chains below come from one sample, sequenced in a study of cytomegalovirus exposure and HLA in healthy donors. A multiplex PCR was run with 60 Vbeta primers and 13 Jbeta primers. Assay used: immunoSEQ multiplex PCR; TCRdb lists only in-frame clones, some missing. The sample holds around 180,000 clones, 65% to 90% seen once. Sample: PBMCs. These receptors were obtained from a girl aged 2-9 years in good health and CMV-seropositive.

The genes are TRBV30 and TRBJ2-2; 11 nucleotides agree with TRBD2. The V gene end was trimmed by 4 bases and the J gene end by 6 bases; junction bases not matched to a gene: 4. This CDR3 spans 14 amino acids. In germline, CDR1 is GTSNPN, CDR2 SVGIG (reference sequence). The CDR3 bases are TGTGCCTGGACTGAACTAGCGGGAGCCGGGGAGCTGTTTTTT. Translated, it gives CAWTELAGAGELFF. The full variable domain, its missing parts supplied by reference TRBV30 and TRBJ2-2, is SQTIHQWPATLVQPVGSPLSLECTVEGTSNPNLYWYRQAAGRGLQLLFYSVGIGQISSEVPQNLSASRPQDRQFILSSKKLLLSDSGFYLCAWTELAGAGELFFGEGSRLTVL.

The chain joins TRBV7-9 to TRBJ1-4, with D possibly matching TRBD1 (5 bases). The CDR3 is made up of 15 amino acids. Trimming stripped 5 bases from V and 6 bases from J, with 16 bases between. Germline CDR1 and CDR2: SEHNR and FQNEAQ (reference sequence). This CDR3 reads CASSPRGVGDEKLFF. CDR3 coding DNA: TGTGCCAGCAGCCCGCGGGGCGTGGGGGATGAAAAACTGTTTTTT. Using reference TRBV7-9 and TRBJ1-4 for the parts outside the CDR3, the full variable domain is DTGVSQNPRHKITKRGQNVTFRCDPISEHNRLYWYRQTLGQGPEFLTYFQNEAQLEKSRLLSDRFSAERPKGSFSTLEIQRTEQGDSAMYLCASSPRGVGDEKLFFGSGTQLSVL.

This sequence joins TRBV9 and TRBJ1-2, with a weak D call TRBD1 (5 bases). Germline loops: CDR1 SGDLS, CDR2 YYNGEE. The CDR3 spans 13 residues. Trimming pared 3 bases from V and 8 bases from J, leaving 14 bases between. The chain's CDR3 is CASSDTGLQGYTF. In nucleotides, the CDR3 is TGTGCCAGCAGCGACACAGGCCTTCAAGGCTACACCTTC.

The chain uses TRBV27 and TRBJ2-7; the match to TRBD1 covers 7 bases. V lost 4 bases to trimming and J lost 3 bases; unmatched junction nucleotides: 6. The CDR3 extends over 14 amino acids. CDR1 is MNHEY, CDR2 SMNVEV, per germline (reference sequence). The CDR3 nucleotides read TGTGCCAGCAGTTCCCAGACAGGGATCTACGAGCAGTACTTC. Protein sequence: CASSSQTGIYEQYF.

The J gene is TRBJ1-1, the V gene TRBV9, with 9 nucleotides matching TRBD1. Germline loops: CDR1 SGDLS, CDR2 YYNGEE. CDR3 size: 16 residues. The J segment lost 5 bases and the V segment lost 4 bases, leaving 12 bases of the junction unmatched. The CDR3 coding sequence is TGTGCCAGCAGCCCAAGGACAGGGGTAGCGGATACTGAAGCTTTCTTT. Its translation is CASSPRTGVADTEAFF.

The chain carries TRBV21-1 and TRBJ1-3; the table's D call, TRBD1, has no DNA check behind it. TRBV21-1 is shown as a pseudogene. This CDR3 region has 16 residues. CDR3 protein: CASSARDRDCGNTIYF. The CDR3 nucleotides are TGTGCCAGCAGCGCGAGGGACAGGGATTGCGGAAACACCATATATTTT.

There are a few counts of this clone. This chain links TRBV5-5 with TRBJ2-7; 8 positions match TRBD1. The CDR3 is 13 amino acids. Germline V gene sequence: CDR1 SGHKS, CDR2 YYEKEE (reference sequence). V shed 0 bases, J shed 8 bases, and the junction held 4 bases outside the gene matches. CDR3 nucleotides: TGTGCCAGCAGCTTGGACCGGACAGGGAAGCAGTACTTC. It is translated as CASSLDRTGKQYF.

V is TRBV6-1 and J is TRBJ1-1; 8 bases match TRBD1. V shed 4 bases, J shed 4 bases, and the junction held 17 bases outside the gene matches. The CDR3 is 18 residues long. Germline values: CDR1 MNHNS, CDR2 SASEGT. DNA of the CDR3: TGTGCCAGCAGTGGGAGAGGACGGACAGGGACTTCCCTCACTGAAGCTTTCTTT. Residues: CASSGRGRTGTSLTEAFF.

The V and J genes are TRBV19 and TRBJ2-1, with a possible D match to TRBD1 (6 bases). With 5 bases removed from V and 2 bases from J, the gap between germline ends came to 16 bases. CDR1 is LNHDA, CDR2 SQIVND, per germline (reference sequence). The CDR3 is 16 residues long. The CDR3, as DNA: TGTGCCAGTAGTTTTATACAGGGTATCGCCTACAATGAGCAGTTCTTC. Translation gives CASSFIQGIAYNEQFF.

This clone was found once. The V gene is TRBV7-2, the J gene TRBJ1-5; D may be TRBD1 (6 bases). This CDR3 has 16 amino acids. Germline V gives CDR1 SGHTA, CDR2 FQGNSA. Trimming shortened V by 5 bases and J by 2 bases, and 16 bases separated the two germline ends. DNA for the CDR3: TGTGCCAGCAGCAGCACAACAGGGCTGCGCAATCAGCCCCAGCATTTT. Translation: CASSSTTGLRNQPQHF.

The sample holds a few counts of this clone. CDR3 bases: TGTGCCAGCAGCTTGGCCAGGGCGGAATATGGCTACACCTTC. This gives the protein CASSLARAEYGYTF. V gene TRBV5-5 combines with J gene TRBJ1-2; D may be TRBD1 (5 bases). V dropped 0 bases and J dropped 5 bases, with 11 bases sitting between them. Germline assignment: CDR1 SGHKS and CDR2 YYEKEE (reference sequence). This CDR3 is 14 amino acids long. Drawing the rest from reference TRBV5-5 and TRBJ1-2, the complete variable domain is DAGVTQSPTHLIKTRGQQVTLRCSPISGHKSVSWYQQVLGQGPQFIFQYYEKEERGRGNFPDRFSARQFPNYSSELNVNALLLGDSALYLCASSLARAEYGYTFGSGTRLTVV.

This chain joins TRBV9 and TRBJ1-2; the D gene is possibly TRBD1 (5 bases). This CDR3 has 13 residues. Trimming removed 0 bases from V and 4 bases from J, with 7 bases in between. Germline CDR1 reads SGDLS; CDR2 reads YYNGEE. As DNA, the CDR3 is TGTGCCAGCAGCGTAGGACAGCCCTATGGCTACACCTTC. Protein sequence: CASSVGQPYGYTF.

CDR3 sequence: CASSAGGVSIYGYTF. CDR3 in DNA: TGTGCCAGCAGCGCTGGGGGGGTTAGTATCTATGGCTACACCTTC. The genes are TRBV5-4 and TRBJ1-2, with D possibly being TRBD1 (5 bases). This CDR3 has 15 amino acids. Trimming removed 4 bases at V and 4 bases at J, with 17 bases between. Germline V gene sequence: CDR1 SGHNT, CDR2 YYREEE (reference sequence).

This chain joins TRBV6-5 and TRBJ2-3; 9 nucleotides agree with TRBD2. J lost 6 bases, V lost 6 bases, and 10 bases had no gene match. Per the germline V gene, CDR1 is MNHEY and CDR2 is SVGAGI. The CDR3 loop spans 15 amino acids. In nucleotides, the CDR3 is TGTGCCAGCAGACCCTCTAGCGGGGCATTGGATACGCAGTATTTT. This encodes CASRPSSGALDTQYF.